The rows below give T cell receptor beta chains drawn from one sample of a study of shared clonotypes between healthy human individuals. Assay used: immunoSEQ multiplex PCR; TCRdb lists only in-frame clones, some missing. This sample has roughly 890,000 clones, with 80% to 95% found just once. The sequencing sample was made of naive CD8+ T cells sorted from blood. Source of these receptors: a man under 40 in good health. Each CDR3 is given with its conserved first and last residue. The D gene is left open where the match is weak. Size values are once, few and many counts, or a class for expanded clones, and some rows have none.

v_gene	j_gene	d_gene	len	abundance	CDR3aa	CDR3nt
TRBV15	TRBJ2-5	.	16	.	CATSAQGGPPQETQYF	TGTGCCACCAGCGCCCAGGGGGGACCCCCCCAAGAGACCCAGTACTTC
TRBV7-9	TRBJ1-1	.	17	.	CASSTRNSQGRNTEAFF	TGTGCCAGCAGCACACGCAACTCCCAGGGTAGGAACACTGAAGCTTTCTTT
TRBV27	TRBJ2-5	.	13	.	CASSLFPLETQYF	TGTGCCAGCAGTTTGTTCCCTTTGGAGACCCAGTACTTC
TRBV2	TRBJ1-1	TRBD1	13	.	CASPDRENPEAFF	TGTGCCAGTCCGGACAGGGAGAATCCTGAAGCTTTCTTT
TRBV27	TRBJ1-2	.	14	.	CASSFAGVSYGYTF	TGTGCCAGCAGTTTCGCCGGGGTATCGTATGGCTACACCTTC
TRBV5-1	TRBJ2-7	.	14	.	CASSLEAASYEQYF	TGCGCCAGCAGCTTGGAGGCAGCCTCCTACGAGCAGTACTTC
TRBV6-4	TRBJ1-5	.	13	.	CASSKDGNQPQHF	TGTGCCAGCAGCAAGGACGGCAATCAGCCCCAGCATTTT
TRBV4-1	TRBJ2-1	.	13	.	CASSQVLADEQFF	TGCGCCAGCAGCCAGGTCCTAGCCGATGAGCAGTTCTTC
TRBV7-9	TRBJ2-1	.	15	.	CASSPDPSSYNEQFF	TGTGCCAGCAGCCCGGACCCTAGCTCCTACAATGAGCAGTTCTTC
TRBV15	TRBJ2-7	TRBD1	15	.	CATSTRQGINYEQYF	TGTGCCACCAGCACGCGACAGGGAATAAACTACGAGCAGTACTTC
TRBV7-6	TRBJ2-3	TRBD2	18	.	CASSPDGLAGGGTDTQYF	TGTGCCAGCAGCCCCGATGGTTTAGCGGGAGGAGGCACAGATACGCAGTATTTT
TRBV7-9	TRBJ2-7	.	14	.	CASSPPHLPDEQYF	TGTGCCAGCAGCCCACCCCACCTCCCCGACGAGCAGTACTTC
TRBV27	TRBJ2-5	.	14	.	CASSPGDGQETQYF	TGTGCCAGCAGTCCCGGGGACGGTCAAGAGACCCAGTACTTC
TRBV28	TRBJ2-7	.	11	many	CASSSYYEQYF	TGTGCCAGCAGTTCCTACTACGAGCAGTACTTC
TRBV30	TRBJ2-1	.	14	once	CAWSVGNTYNEQFF	TGTGCCTGGAGTGTCGGTAACACCTACAATGAGCAGTTCTTC
TRBV28	TRBJ2-3	.	14	once	CASSLSQGPDTQYF	TGTGCCAGCAGTTTATCGCAGGGTCCAGATACGCAGTATTTT
TRBV7-3	TRBJ2-7	TRBD1	15	.	CASSFRDSLIYEQYF	TGTGCCAGCAGCTTCCGGGACAGTTTAATCTACGAGCAGTACTTC
TRBV4-1	TRBJ2-1	TRBD1	14	.	CASSQGGGHNEQFF	TGCGCCAGCAGCCAAGGAGGGGGCCACAATGAGCAGTTCTTC
TRBV5-1	TRBJ2-7	.	13	.	CASSLVTGNEQYF	TGCGCCAGCAGCTTGGTAACAGGGAACGAGCAGTACTTC
TRBV5-4	TRBJ1-1	.	13	.	CASSLDSSTEAFF	TGTGCCAGCAGCTTGGACAGTAGCACTGAAGCTTTCTTT
TRBV11-2	TRBJ2-3	TRBD2	16	.	CASSLWEGQSMDTQYF	TGTGCCAGCAGCTTATGGGAGGGGCAATCGATGGATACGCAGTATTTT
TRBV11-3	TRBJ2-7	.	13	.	CASSLNWNYEQYF	TGTGCCAGCAGCTTAAATTGGAACTACGAGCAGTACTTC
TRBV6-4	TRBJ2-6	.	15	.	CASSEAGSGANVLTF	TGTGCCAGCAGTGAAGCGGGCTCTGGGGCCAACGTCCTGACTTTC
TRBV4-1	TRBJ1-1	.	14	.	CASSQGQLDTEAFF	TGCGCCAGCAGCCAGGGACAATTGGACACTGAAGCTTTCTTT